This TCR beta chain was identified in a study of response to subunit inactivated influenza vaccine. Trimming cost V 1 base and J 4 bases; bases outside gene matches: 6. The germline gives CDR1 LGHNA, CDR2 YNFKEQ. The CDR3 consists of 16 residues. Study observations and caveats: Authors suggested each seasonal influenza vaccination recruits few new T cells.

This clonotype showed up just a few times. Its antigen is undetermined. TCRdb processed the RT-PCR reads anew with MiXCR; each CDR3 protein has one entry. The profile shows 650,000 to 800,000 distinct CDR3 sequences, roughly 18% of them singletons. The chain combines TRBV4-2 with TRBJ1-2; 10 bases match TRBD1. The TCR sequence derives from a man in his forties or fifties who received an inactivated influenza vaccine. The material sequenced was PBMCs from blood, taken approximately 5 days after vaccination. CDR3 loop: CASSQAGTGVLYGYTF. CDR3 DNA sequence: TGTGCCAGCAGCCAAGCCGGGACAGGGGTTCTCTATGGCTACACCTTC.